The rows below give T cell receptor beta chains drawn from one sample of a study of beta chain features in type 1 diabetes. The repertoire was sequenced with immunoSEQ multiplex PCR; TCRdb's copy has only in-frame clones and lacks some. The sample has 240,000 or so clones, about 26% seen once; the top ten hold 3% to 4%. Sequenced: central memory CD4+ T cells from blood. The receptors originated from a man under 40 in good health. Both conserved end residues are part of each CDR3. A D gene is named only where the DNA matches it firmly. For some rows the clone size is stated as once, few or many, or as a class when expanded; others skip it.

d_gene: TRBD1; abundance: NA; len: 16; j_gene: TRBJ1-6; v_gene: TRBV10-3; CDR3nt: TGTGCCATCAGTGTTGACCAGGGGGCGAATAATTCACCCCTCCACTTT; CDR3aa: CAISVDQGANNSPLHF
d_gene: NA; abundance: NA; len: 13; j_gene: TRBJ1-1; v_gene: TRBV2; CDR3nt: TGTGCCAGCAGTACCGACAGCTTAACTGAAGCTTTCTTT; CDR3aa: CASSTDSLTEAFF
d_gene: TRBD2; abundance: NA; len: 14; j_gene: TRBJ2-1; v_gene: TRBV11-3; CDR3nt: TGTGCCAGCAGCTCCGGGACTAGCTACAATGAGCAGTTCTTC; CDR3aa: CASSSGTSYNEQFF
d_gene: NA; abundance: NA; len: 13; j_gene: TRBJ2-3; v_gene: TRBV11-3; CDR3nt: TGTGCCAGCAGCCTCAAGGCGAGGGATACGCAGTATTTT; CDR3aa: CASSLKARDTQYF
d_gene: NA; abundance: few; len: 14; j_gene: TRBJ2-3; v_gene: TRBV5-1; CDR3nt: TGCGCCAGCGAAGATGGCGGGCTGGGCGATACGCAGTATTTT; CDR3aa: CASEDGGLGDTQYF
d_gene: TRBD1; abundance: few; len: 14; j_gene: TRBJ2-7; v_gene: TRBV15; CDR3nt: TGTGCCACCAGCAGAGAACAGGGGGCCTACGAGCAGTACTTC; CDR3aa: CATSREQGAYEQYF
d_gene: NA; abundance: NA; len: 15; j_gene: TRBJ2-1; v_gene: TRBV7-2; CDR3nt: TGTGCCAGCAGCTCCTTGGGGCTAGGATACAATGAGCAGTTCTTC; CDR3aa: CASSSLGLGYNEQFF
d_gene: NA; abundance: few; len: 15; j_gene: TRBJ2-3; v_gene: TRBV10-3; CDR3nt: TGTGCCATCAGTGTCGCTCCCACCAGCACAGATACGCAGTATTTT; CDR3aa: CAISVAPTSTDTQYF
d_gene: NA; abundance: NA; len: 17; j_gene: TRBJ2-2; v_gene: TRBV5-6; CDR3nt: TGTGCCAGCAGCTCTACATATAGCGGAAAGAACACCGGGGAGCTGTTTTTT; CDR3aa: CASSSTYSGKNTGELFF
d_gene: NA; abundance: once; len: 12; j_gene: TRBJ1-2; v_gene: TRBV7-6; CDR3nt: TGTGCCAGCAGCCTGGACTCATATGGCTACACCTTC; CDR3aa: CASSLDSYGYTF
d_gene: NA; abundance: few; len: 16; j_gene: TRBJ2-1; v_gene: TRBV2; CDR3nt: TGTGCCAGCAGTGAGGGGGCCAAATCCTCCTACAATGAGCAGTTCTTC; CDR3aa: CASSEGAKSSYNEQFF
d_gene: NA; abundance: NA; len: 12; j_gene: TRBJ1-1; v_gene: TRBV30; CDR3nt: TGTGCCGGAACAGGTATGAACACTGAAGCTTTCTTT; CDR3aa: CAGTGMNTEAFF
d_gene: NA; abundance: few; len: 13; j_gene: TRBJ2-3; v_gene: TRBV11-2; CDR3nt: TGTGCCAGCAGCTTAGATATGCGGGATACGCAGTATTTT; CDR3aa: CASSLDMRDTQYF
d_gene: TRBD1; abundance: NA; len: 17; j_gene: TRBJ1-1; v_gene: TRBV9; CDR3nt: TGTGCCAGCAGCGTAGCCCCCCCCGACAGGGGGAACACTGAAGCTTTCTTT; CDR3aa: CASSVAPPDRGNTEAFF
d_gene: NA; abundance: few; len: 14; j_gene: TRBJ1-2; v_gene: TRBV6-5; CDR3nt: TGTGCCAGCAGTCCTCCCCGGGCAGGTTATGGCTACACCTTC; CDR3aa: CASSPPRAGYGYTF
d_gene: TRBD2; abundance: NA; len: 15; j_gene: TRBJ2-5; v_gene: TRBV25-1; CDR3nt: TGTGCCAGCAGTGCAAGCGGGAGTTGGCAAGAGACCCAGTACTTC; CDR3aa: CASSASGSWQETQYF
d_gene: NA; abundance: NA; len: 13; j_gene: TRBJ2-5; v_gene: TRBV5-4; CDR3nt: TGTGCCAGCAGCTTGGGTCGTCAAGAGACCCAGTACTTC; CDR3aa: CASSLGRQETQYF
d_gene: NA; abundance: few; len: 11; j_gene: TRBJ2-7; v_gene: TRBV28; CDR3nt: TGTGCCAGCAGGGACAGCTACGAGCAGTACTTC; CDR3aa: CASRDSYEQYF
d_gene: NA; abundance: NA; len: 16; j_gene: TRBJ1-2; v_gene: TRBV18; CDR3nt: TGTGCCAGCTCACGCCCCGGGATTGGCAGGGTTGATGGCTACACCTTC; CDR3aa: CASSRPGIGRVDGYTF
d_gene: NA; abundance: few; len: 16; j_gene: TRBJ2-6; v_gene: TRBV14; CDR3nt: TGTGCCAGCAGCTGGACCGCCGGGGCTGGGGCCAACGTCCTGACTTTC; CDR3aa: CASSWTAGAGANVLTF
d_gene: TRBD1; abundance: NA; len: 14; j_gene: TRBJ2-1; v_gene: TRBV2; CDR3nt: TGTGCCAGCAGTGTGGGGACAGGGACCGGTGAGCAGTTCTTC; CDR3aa: CASSVGTGTGEQFF
d_gene: NA; abundance: NA; len: 17; j_gene: TRBJ2-2; v_gene: TRBV21-1; CDR3nt: TGTGCCAGCAGCCCCTGCTGGGGGAGGGCCAAAGCAAGGGAGCTGTTTTTT; CDR3aa: CASSPCWGRAKARELFF
d_gene: NA; abundance: few; len: 14; j_gene: TRBJ1-4; v_gene: TRBV30; CDR3nt: TGTGCCTGGAGTGTACCGGAGGTCGGGGGAAAACTGTTTTTT; CDR3aa: CAWSVPEVGGKLFF
d_gene: NA; abundance: NA; len: 14; j_gene: TRBJ2-7; v_gene: TRBV5-6; CDR3nt: TGTGCCAGTAGTAGACAGCCGGTCCTCTACGAGCAGTACTTC; CDR3aa: CASSRQPVLYEQYF
d_gene: NA; abundance: NA; len: 13; j_gene: TRBJ1-1; v_gene: TRBV29-1; CDR3nt: TGCAGCGTTTTGGACAGCATGAACACTGAAGCTTTCTTT; CDR3aa: CSVLDSMNTEAFF
d_gene: NA; abundance: NA; len: 17; j_gene: TRBJ1-2; v_gene: TRBV9; CDR3nt: TGTGCCAGCAGCGTAAGTTTAGGCCCACCGGGATCCCGGGGCTACACCTTC; CDR3aa: CASSVSLGPPGSRGYTF
d_gene: NA; abundance: few; len: 13; j_gene: TRBJ1-5; v_gene: TRBV5-6; CDR3nt: TGTGCCAGCAGCCTGACGGCGTCGGAGCCCCAGCATTTT; CDR3aa: CASSLTASEPQHF
d_gene: NA; abundance: NA; len: 13; j_gene: TRBJ2-7; v_gene: TRBV9; CDR3nt: TGTGCCAGCAGCCCATTTTATTGGACCGAGCAGTACTTC; CDR3aa: CASSPFYWTEQYF
d_gene: TRBD2; abundance: NA; len: 17; j_gene: TRBJ2-3; v_gene: TRBV29-1; CDR3nt: TGCAGCGTTGAATCGTCGTCGGGACTAGCGGGAGGAGATACGCAGTATTTT; CDR3aa: CSVESSSGLAGGDTQYF
d_gene: TRBD1; abundance: few; len: 17; j_gene: TRBJ2-3; v_gene: TRBV30; CDR3nt: TGTGCCTGGGATTCGGGACAGAGAAAGAGGAGCACAGATACGCAGTATTTT; CDR3aa: CAWDSGQRKRSTDTQYF
d_gene: NA; abundance: NA; len: 14; j_gene: TRBJ1-1; v_gene: TRBV9; CDR3nt: TGTGCCAGCATTCCCCCAGAAGCGAACACTGAAGCTTTCTTT; CDR3aa: CASIPPEANTEAFF
d_gene: NA; abundance: NA; len: 13; j_gene: TRBJ1-1; v_gene: TRBV5-1; CDR3nt: TGCGCCAGCAGCTTGAGGGAGGATCGAGACGCTTTCTTT; CDR3aa: CASSLREDRDAFF
d_gene: TRBD2; abundance: NA; len: 13; j_gene: TRBJ2-7; v_gene: TRBV5-1; CDR3nt: TGCGCCAGCAGCTGGAACGGGAGGAACGAGCAGTACTTC; CDR3aa: CASSWNGRNEQYF
d_gene: NA; abundance: few; len: 14; j_gene: TRBJ1-2; v_gene: TRBV4-3; CDR3nt: TGCGCCAGCAGCCTGGACAGAGGGGACGGGGGCTACACCTTC; CDR3aa: CASSLDRGDGGYTF
d_gene: TRBD1; abundance: NA; len: 16; j_gene: TRBJ2-3; v_gene: TRBV7-2; CDR3nt: TGTGCCAGCAGCCTTGTTGGGACAGGGTTCACAGATACGCAGTATTTT; CDR3aa: CASSLVGTGFTDTQYF
d_gene: TRBD2; abundance: NA; len: 14; j_gene: TRBJ2-5; v_gene: TRBV5-1; CDR3nt: TGCGCCAGCAGCCCGAGCGGGGCCCAAGAGACCCAGTACTTC; CDR3aa: CASSPSGAQETQYF
d_gene: NA; abundance: NA; len: 14; j_gene: TRBJ2-5; v_gene: TRBV25-1; CDR3nt: TGTGCCAGCAGTGATCTGGGGTTGCAAGAGACCCAGTACTTC; CDR3aa: CASSDLGLQETQYF
d_gene: TRBD1; abundance: NA; len: 16; j_gene: TRBJ2-7; v_gene: TRBV11-2; CDR3nt: TGTGCCAGCAGTCTAACAGGGGGCCCCGCGGTAAGCGAGCAGTACTTC; CDR3aa: CASSLTGGPAVSEQYF
d_gene: TRBD2; abundance: few; len: 13; j_gene: TRBJ2-5; v_gene: TRBV6-5; CDR3nt: TGTGCCAGCAGTTACTCGAGTGGGAGGGAGCAGTACTTC; CDR3aa: CASSYSSGREQYF
d_gene: NA; abundance: few; len: 13; j_gene: TRBJ1-5; v_gene: TRBV5-1; CDR3nt: TGCGCCAGCAGCTTGAGCAGCAATCAGCCCCAGCATTTT; CDR3aa: CASSLSSNQPQHF
d_gene: NA; abundance: NA; len: 15; j_gene: TRBJ2-1; v_gene: TRBV18; CDR3nt: TGTGCCAGCTCCCTCACTAGCCCCCCGAGCAATGAGCAGTTCTTC; CDR3aa: CASSLTSPPSNEQFF
d_gene: NA; abundance: NA; len: 12; j_gene: TRBJ2-1; v_gene: TRBV14; CDR3nt: TGTGCCAGCAGCCGTAGCGGTACGGGGCAGTTCTTC; CDR3aa: CASSRSGTGQFF
d_gene: NA; abundance: NA; len: 14; j_gene: TRBJ1-5; v_gene: TRBV29-1; CDR3nt: TGCAGCGTAGTCGACACCGATAGCAATCAGCCCCAGCATTTT; CDR3aa: CSVVDTDSNQPQHF
d_gene: TRBD1; abundance: NA; len: 17; j_gene: TRBJ1-3; v_gene: TRBV11-2; CDR3nt: TGTGCCAGCAGCTTAGTAACAGGGGGCTCCTCTGGAAACACCATATATTTT; CDR3aa: CASSLVTGGSSGNTIYF
d_gene: TRBD2; abundance: NA; len: 14; j_gene: TRBJ2-5; v_gene: TRBV6-5; CDR3nt: TGTGCCAGCAGGCCCGGACTAGCGGTACAGACCCAGTACTTC; CDR3aa: CASRPGLAVQTQYF
d_gene: NA; abundance: NA; len: 14; j_gene: TRBJ1-4; v_gene: TRBV30; CDR3nt: TGTGCCTGGAGTGTGGGCAGGGCGAATGAAAAACTGTTTTTT; CDR3aa: CAWSVGRANEKLFF
d_gene: TRBD2; abundance: once; len: 16; j_gene: TRBJ2-7; v_gene: TRBV7-2; CDR3nt: TGTGCCAGCAGCCCGCGGGTCGGGGGGGCCGACTACGAGCAGTACTTC; CDR3aa: CASSPRVGGADYEQYF
d_gene: NA; abundance: few; len: 12; j_gene: TRBJ2-3; v_gene: TRBV27; CDR3nt: TGTGCCAGCAGCCCGTCAGGAGATACGCAGTATTTT; CDR3aa: CASSPSGDTQYF
d_gene: NA; abundance: NA; len: 15; j_gene: TRBJ2-3; v_gene: TRBV5-5; CDR3nt: TGTGCCAGCAGCTTGGATGTATCACCCACAGATACGCAGTATTTT; CDR3aa: CASSLDVSPTDTQYF
d_gene: NA; abundance: few; len: 15; j_gene: TRBJ2-7; v_gene: TRBV6-1; CDR3nt: TGTGCCAGCAGTACCAACTTAGGGGTTTCCTACGAGCAGTACTTC; CDR3aa: CASSTNLGVSYEQYF
d_gene: TRBD2; abundance: NA; len: 13; j_gene: TRBJ2-1; v_gene: TRBV7-2; CDR3nt: TGTGCCAGCAGCCCCCAGCGGGGGAATGAGCAGTTCTTC; CDR3aa: CASSPQRGNEQFF
d_gene: NA; abundance: NA; len: 14; j_gene: TRBJ2-3; v_gene: TRBV5-5; CDR3nt: TGTGCCAGCAGCTTAGGGGGGAGAACAGATACGCAGTATTTT; CDR3aa: CASSLGGRTDTQYF
d_gene: NA; abundance: few; len: 13; j_gene: TRBJ2-2; v_gene: TRBV13; CDR3nt: TGTGCCAGCAGCTTAACTAGCCCCGGGGAGCTGTTTTTT; CDR3aa: CASSLTSPGELFF
d_gene: NA; abundance: few; len: 14; j_gene: TRBJ2-3; v_gene: TRBV7-2; CDR3nt: TGTGCCAGCAGCTTAGTGGAGGGCCCAGATACGCAGTATTTT; CDR3aa: CASSLVEGPDTQYF
d_gene: NA; abundance: few; len: 13; j_gene: TRBJ2-7; v_gene: TRBV25-1; CDR3nt: TGTGCCTCTTGGGGGGACAACTCCTACGAGCAGTACTTC; CDR3aa: CASWGDNSYEQYF